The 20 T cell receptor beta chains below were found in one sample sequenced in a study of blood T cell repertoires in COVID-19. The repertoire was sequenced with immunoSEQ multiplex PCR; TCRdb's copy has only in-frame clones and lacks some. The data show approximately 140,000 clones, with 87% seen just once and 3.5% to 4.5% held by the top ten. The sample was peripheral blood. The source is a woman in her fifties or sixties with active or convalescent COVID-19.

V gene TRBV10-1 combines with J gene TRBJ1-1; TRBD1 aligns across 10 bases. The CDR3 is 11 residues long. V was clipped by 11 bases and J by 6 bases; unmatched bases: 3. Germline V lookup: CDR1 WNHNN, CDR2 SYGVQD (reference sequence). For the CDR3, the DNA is TGCGCCCAAGGACAGGGGGCTGAAGCTTTCTTT. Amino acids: CAQGQGAEAFF.

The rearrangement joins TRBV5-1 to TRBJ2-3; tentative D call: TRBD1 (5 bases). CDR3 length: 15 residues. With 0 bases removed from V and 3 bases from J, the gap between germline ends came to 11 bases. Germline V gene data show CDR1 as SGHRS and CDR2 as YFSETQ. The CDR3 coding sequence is TGCGCCAGCAGCTTGGGGGGCCAGGAGACAGATACGCAGTATTTT. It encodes CASSLGGQETDTQYF.

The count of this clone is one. The CDR3 region has the DNA TGTGCCAGCAGTGACGCGGGGGCCTTCAATCAGCCCCAGCATTTT. It encodes CASSDAGAFNQPQHF. The gene calls are TRBV2 and TRBJ1-5; tentative D call: TRBD1 (6 bases). Germline CDR1 SNHLY, CDR2 FYNNEI. V was shortened by 3 bases and J by 3 bases, with 12 bases between the two germline ends. CDR3 length: 15 residues.

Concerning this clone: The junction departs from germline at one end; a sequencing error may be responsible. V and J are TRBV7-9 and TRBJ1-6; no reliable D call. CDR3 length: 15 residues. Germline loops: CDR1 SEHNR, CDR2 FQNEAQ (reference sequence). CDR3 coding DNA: TGTGCCGGCAGCTCGGGTAACAATGTAAATTCACCCCTCCACTTT. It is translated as CAGSSGNNVNSPLHF.

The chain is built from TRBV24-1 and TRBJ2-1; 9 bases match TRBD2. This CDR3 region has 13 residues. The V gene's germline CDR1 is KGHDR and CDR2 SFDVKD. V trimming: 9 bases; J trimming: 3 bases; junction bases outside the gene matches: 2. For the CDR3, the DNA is TGTGCCACCGGCGGGGGGGTCTACAATGAGCAGTTCTTC. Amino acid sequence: CATGGGVYNEQFF.

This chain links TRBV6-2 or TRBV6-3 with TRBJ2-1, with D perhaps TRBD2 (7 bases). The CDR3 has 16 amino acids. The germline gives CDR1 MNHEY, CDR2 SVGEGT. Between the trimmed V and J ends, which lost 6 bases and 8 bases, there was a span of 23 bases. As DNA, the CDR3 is TGTGCCAGCAGCTTAGATGGGGGGGGCTTTTCCGATGAGCAGTTCTTC. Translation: CASSLDGGGFSDEQFF.

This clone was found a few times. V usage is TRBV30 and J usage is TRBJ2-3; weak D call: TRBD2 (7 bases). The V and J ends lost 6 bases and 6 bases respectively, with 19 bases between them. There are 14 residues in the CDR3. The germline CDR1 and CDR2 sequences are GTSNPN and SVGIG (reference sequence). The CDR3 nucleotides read TGTGCCTGTCTTGCGGGGGCCGGATTGGATACGCAGTATTTT. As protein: CACLAGAGLDTQYF. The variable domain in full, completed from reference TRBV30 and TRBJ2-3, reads SQTIHQWPATLVQPVGSPLSLECTVEGTSNPNLYWYRQAAGRGLQLLFYSVGIGQISSEVPQNLSASRPQDRQFILSSKKLLLSDSGFYLCACLAGAGLDTQYFGPGTRLTVL.

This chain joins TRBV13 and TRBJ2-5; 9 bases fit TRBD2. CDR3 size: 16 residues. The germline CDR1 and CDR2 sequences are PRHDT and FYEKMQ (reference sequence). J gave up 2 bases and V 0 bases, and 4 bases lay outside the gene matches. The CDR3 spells CASSLGLRGGQETQYF. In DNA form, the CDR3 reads TGTGCCAGCAGCTTAGGTCTGCGGGGGGGTCAAGAGACCCAGTACTTC.

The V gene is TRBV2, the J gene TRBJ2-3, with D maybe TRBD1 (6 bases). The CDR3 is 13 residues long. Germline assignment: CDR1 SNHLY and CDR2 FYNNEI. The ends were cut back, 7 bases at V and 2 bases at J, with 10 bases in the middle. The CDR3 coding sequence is TGTGCCAGCAACGGACAGTTCACAGATACGCAGTATTTT. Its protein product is CASNGQFTDTQYF.

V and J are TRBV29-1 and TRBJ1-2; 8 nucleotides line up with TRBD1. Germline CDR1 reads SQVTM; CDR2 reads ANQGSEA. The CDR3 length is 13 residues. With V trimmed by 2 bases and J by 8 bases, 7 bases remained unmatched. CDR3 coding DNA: TGCAGCGTTGAAACCCTGACAGGGGTCGGCTACACCTTC. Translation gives CSVETLTGVGYTF.

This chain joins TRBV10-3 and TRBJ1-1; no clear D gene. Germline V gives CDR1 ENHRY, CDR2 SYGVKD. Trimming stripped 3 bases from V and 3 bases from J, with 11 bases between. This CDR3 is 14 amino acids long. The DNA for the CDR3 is TGTGCCATCAGTGAAGGGCCGGGAGACACTGAAGCTTTCTTT. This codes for CAISEGPGDTEAFF.

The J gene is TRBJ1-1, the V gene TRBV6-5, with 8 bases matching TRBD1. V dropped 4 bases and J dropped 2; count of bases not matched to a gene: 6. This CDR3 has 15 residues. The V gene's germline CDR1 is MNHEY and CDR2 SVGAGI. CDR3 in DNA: TGTGCCAGCAGTTCAACCAGGGGGCAAAACACTGAAGCTTTCTTT. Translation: CASSSTRGQNTEAFF.

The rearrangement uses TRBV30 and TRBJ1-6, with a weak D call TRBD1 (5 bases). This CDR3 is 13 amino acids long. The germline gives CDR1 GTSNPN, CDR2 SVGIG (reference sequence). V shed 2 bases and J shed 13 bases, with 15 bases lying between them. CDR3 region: CAWSNTGVGPLHF. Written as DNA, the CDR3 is TGTGCCTGGAGTAACACAGGTGTGGGTCCCCTCCACTTT.

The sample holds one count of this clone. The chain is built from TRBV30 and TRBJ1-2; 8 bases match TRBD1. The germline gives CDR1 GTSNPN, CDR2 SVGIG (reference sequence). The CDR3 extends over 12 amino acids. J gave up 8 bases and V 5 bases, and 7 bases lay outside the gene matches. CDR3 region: CAWETGARGYTF. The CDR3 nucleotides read TGTGCCTGGGAGACAGGGGCACGCGGCTACACCTTC.

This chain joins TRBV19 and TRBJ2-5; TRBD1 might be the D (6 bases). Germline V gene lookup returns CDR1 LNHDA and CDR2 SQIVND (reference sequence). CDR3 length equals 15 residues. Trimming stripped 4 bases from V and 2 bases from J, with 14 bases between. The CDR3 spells CASSSLQGIQETQYF. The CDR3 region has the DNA TGTGCCAGTAGTAGCCTGCAGGGGATACAAGAGACCCAGTACTTC.

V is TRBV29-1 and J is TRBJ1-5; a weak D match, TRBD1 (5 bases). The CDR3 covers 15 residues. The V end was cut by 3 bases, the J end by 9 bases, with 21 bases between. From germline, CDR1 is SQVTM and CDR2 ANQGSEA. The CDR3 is CSVDSTGVEGSPQHF. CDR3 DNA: TGCAGCGTTGACTCGACCGGGGTGGAGGGGTCGCCCCAGCATTTT. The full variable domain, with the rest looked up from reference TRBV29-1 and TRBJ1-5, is SAVISQKPSRDICQRGTSLTIQCQVDSQVTMMFWYRQQPGQSLTLIATANQGSEATYESGFVIDKFPISRPNLTFSTLTVSNMSPEDSSIYLCSVDSTGVEGSPQHFGDGTRLSIL.

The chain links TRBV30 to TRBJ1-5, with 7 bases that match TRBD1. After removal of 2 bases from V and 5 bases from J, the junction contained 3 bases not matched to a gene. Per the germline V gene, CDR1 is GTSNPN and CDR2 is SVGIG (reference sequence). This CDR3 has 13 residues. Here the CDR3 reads CAWSKTGDQPQHF. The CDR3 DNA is TGTGCCTGGAGTAAAACAGGGGATCAGCCCCAGCATTTT.

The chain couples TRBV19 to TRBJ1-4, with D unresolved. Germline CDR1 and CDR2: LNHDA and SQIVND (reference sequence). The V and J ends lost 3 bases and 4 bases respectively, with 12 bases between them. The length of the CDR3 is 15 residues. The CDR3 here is CASSIGGIYNEKLFF. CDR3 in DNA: TGTGCCAGTAGTATTGGCGGAATCTATAATGAAAAACTGTTTTTT.

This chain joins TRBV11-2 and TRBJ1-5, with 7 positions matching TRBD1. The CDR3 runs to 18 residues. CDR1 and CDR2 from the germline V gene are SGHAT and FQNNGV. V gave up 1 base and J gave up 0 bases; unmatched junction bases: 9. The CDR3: CASSLARDSFNSNQPQHF. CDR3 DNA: TGTGCCAGCAGCTTAGCCCGGGACAGTTTTAATAGCAATCAGCCCCAGCATTTT.

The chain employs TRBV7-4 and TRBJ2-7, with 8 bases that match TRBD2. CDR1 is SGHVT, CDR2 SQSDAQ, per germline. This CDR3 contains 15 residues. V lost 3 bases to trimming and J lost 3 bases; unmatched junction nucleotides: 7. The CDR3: CASSFGGTRGYEQYF. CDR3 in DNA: TGTGCCAGCAGCTTCGGGGGGACTAGGGGCTACGAGCAGTACTTC.